This is a list of T cell receptor beta chains from one sample in a study of CD8+ T cells in alopecia areata. The table came from immunoSEQ multiplex PCR; TCRdb's copy has only in-frame clones and leaves some out. The sample lists more than 150,000 clones, around three fifths occurring once. The sample in question was CD4+ T cells sorted from blood, obtained at week 0. The receptors come from a human donor with alopecia areata. The CDR3 runs from the conserved cysteine through the conserved F or W. Each record gives: CDR3 DNA, CDR3 protein, J gene, clone size, D gene, V gene. D genes are given only for firm matches. Size is stated for part of the rows, as once, few or many counts, or as a class when the clone is expanded.

TGCAGCGCCGGGACAGCCTATGGCTACACCTTC | CSAGTAYGYTF | TRBJ1-2 | few | TRBD1 | TRBV29-1
TGTGCCTGGAGTGCGGGGAGCGATGAGACCCAGTACTTC | CAWSAGSDETQYF | TRBJ2-5 | few | . | TRBV30
TGTGCCATCGAGGATGGTGGGGCCAACGTCCTGACTTTC | CAIEDGGANVLTF | TRBJ2-6 | few | . | TRBV10-3
TGTGCCAGCAGCGTAGCTACGAGGCCGGGATCTAACTATGGCTACACCTTC | CASSVATRPGSNYGYTF | TRBJ1-2 | . | . | TRBV9
TGTGCCATCAGCGACTCTCCGACAGGCCTCTCGAACACTGAAGCTTTCTTT | CAISDSPTGLSNTEAFF | TRBJ1-1 | . | . | TRBV10-3
TGTGCCAGTAGGGGGGGACGGGGTCAGCCCCAGCATTTT | CASRGGRGQPQHF | TRBJ1-5 | . | . | TRBV19
TGTGCCAGCACCCCCATCGGGGAGACCTACGAGCAGTACTTC | CASTPIGETYEQYF | TRBJ2-7 | once | . | TRBV6-1
TGCAGCGTTGAGGTCTCACAGGTTGAAGCTTTCTTT | CSVEVSQVEAFF | TRBJ1-1 | . | . | TRBV29-1
TGTGCCAGCAGTTACTCTCTCAGCGGGGGGGATCAGTACTTC | CASSYSLSGGDQYF | TRBJ2-7 | few | TRBD2 | TRBV6-5
TGTGCCAGCAGTGAACCCTACGAGCAGTACTTC | CASSEPYEQYF | TRBJ2-7 | few | . | TRBV2
TGTGCCAGCAGTGAATATAGGGATGAGCAGTTCTTC | CASSEYRDEQFF | TRBJ2-1 | . | . | TRBV25-1
TGCGCCAGCAGCTTGGGTTCCTGGGGCGCTGCGGGACAAGGGCGAGAGACCCAGTACTTC | CASSLGSWGAAGQGRETQYF | TRBJ2-5 | . | . | TRBV5-1
TGTGCCAGCAGCCCTCTCGGGGAATCACCCCTCCACTTT | CASSPLGESPLHF | TRBJ1-6 | few | . | TRBV14
TGTGCCTGGAGTCAAGGACCCTCAACTAATGAAAAACTGTTTTTT | CAWSQGPSTNEKLFF | TRBJ1-4 | . | . | TRBV30
TGTGCCAGCAGTTACGCGAGGGCGTCAAAGACCCAGTACTTC | CASSYARASKTQYF | TRBJ2-5 | . | . | TRBV6-5
TGTGCCAGCAGCTTGGACTTTGGGGGGGTGTACAATGAGCAGTTCTTC | CASSLDFGGVYNEQFF | TRBJ2-1 | . | TRBD2 | TRBV5-6
TGTGCCAGCAGCCAAGAATCGACTAGGACAGATACGCAGTATTTT | CASSQESTRTDTQYF | TRBJ2-3 | . | . | TRBV4-2
TGTGCCAGCAGACCCGACAGGAACACAGATACGCAGTATTTT | CASRPDRNTDTQYF | TRBJ2-3 | . | . | TRBV27
TGTGCCAGCAGTGATCTGACAGGGGCTAACTATGGCTACACCTTC | CASSDLTGANYGYTF | TRBJ1-2 | few | TRBD1 | TRBV27
TGTGCCAGTAGTATTGAGGGGACACCTTACGGGGCCAACGTCCTGACTTTC | CASSIEGTPYGANVLTF | TRBJ2-6 | . | . | TRBV19
TGTGCCAGCAGCGGGGGAGAAGCTAATTCACCCCTCCACTTT | CASSGGEANSPLHF | TRBJ1-6 | . | . | TRBV9
TGTGCCAGTAGTTACTCGTGGGGGAGGGAGACCCAGTACTTC | CASSYSWGRETQYF | TRBJ2-5 | . | . | TRBV19